The 14 T cell receptor beta chains below were found in one sample sequenced in a study of blood T cell repertoires in COVID-19. Sequenced by immunoSEQ multiplex PCR; TCRdb stores in-frame clones only, minus some. The table lists approximately 470,000 clones, approximately 86% of them singletons. Sequenced: PBMCs or T cells enriched from blood (not recorded which). All receptors derive from a woman between 18 and 29 years old who had recovered from COVID-19.

This chain links TRBV10-1 with TRBJ1-2, with TRBD1 matching 7 bases. CDR1 and CDR2 from the germline V gene are WNHNN and SYGVQD (reference sequence). The CDR3 has 13 residues. Trimming cost V 6 bases and J 3 bases; bases outside gene matches: 4. The CDR3 loop is CASSPGQYYGYTF. For the CDR3, the DNA is TGCGCCAGCAGCCCGGGACAGTACTATGGCTACACCTTC.

This clone came up a few times. The chain couples TRBV3-1 (or the pseudogene TRBV3-2) to TRBJ1-1, with D uncertain. With 4 bases removed from V and 5 bases from J, the gap between germline ends came to 17 bases. CDR3 length: 15 residues. In germline, CDR1 is LGHDT, CDR2 YNNKEL (reference sequence). CDR3 DNA sequence: TGTGCCAGCAGCCCTGGACCCTTCAGCGGGACTGAAGCTTTCTTT. It yields the protein CASSPGPFSGTEAFF.

This sequence joins TRBV19 and TRBJ1-6, with 8 bases fitting TRBD1. CDR3 length equals 13 residues. The germline V gene has CDR1 LNHDA and CDR2 SQIVND (reference sequence). V lost 9 bases and J lost 10; bases outside the gene matches: 8. CDR3 sequence: CASNRGLGSPLHF. As DNA, the CDR3 is TGTGCCAGCAACAGGGGGTTGGGCTCACCCCTCCACTTT.

CDR3 residues: CASSEGRVKANYGYTF. As DNA, the CDR3 is TGTGCCAGCAGTGAAGGCAGGGTGAAGGCTAACTATGGCTACACCTTC. This chain uses TRBV2 with TRBJ1-2; maybe TRBD1 (5 bases). The V gene's germline CDR1 is SNHLY and CDR2 FYNNEI. This CDR3 is built from 16 residues. Between the trimmed V and J ends, which lost 1 base and 0 bases, there was a span of 12 bases.

This chain links TRBV27 with TRBJ2-7; TRBD1 matches at 8 bases. V lost 3 bases, J lost 2 bases, and 3 bases stayed unmatched. The CDR3 has 14 amino acids. Germline-derived CDR1 and CDR2 are MNHEY and SMNVEV (reference sequence). The CDR3 sequence: CASSFGTGAYEQYF. The CDR3 DNA reads as TGTGCCAGCAGTTTCGGGACAGGTGCCTACGAGCAGTACTTC.

The chain recombines TRBV4-2 with TRBJ2-5, with TRBD2 matching over 10 bases. The length of the CDR3 is 16 residues. Germline V gene data show CDR1 as LGHNA and CDR2 as YNFKEQ. After removal of 1 base from V and 3 bases from J, the junction contained 5 bases not matched to a gene. DNA for the CDR3: TGTGCCAGCAGCCAAGGGGCTAGCGGGGGTAAAGAGACCCAGTACTTC. Protein product: CASSQGASGGKETQYF.

The rearrangement joins TRBV14 to TRBJ2-7; 8 nucleotides agree with TRBD1. The V and J ends lost 5 bases and 2 bases, in that order; junction bases with no gene match: 8. Germline-derived CDR1 and CDR2 are SGHDN and FVKESK. The CDR3 spans 15 residues. The CDR3 loop reads CASSSWTGSPYEQYF. The CDR3 nucleotides read TGTGCCAGCAGCTCTTGGACAGGGAGCCCCTACGAGCAGTACTTC. Full variable domain (missing parts from reference TRBV14 and TRBJ2-7): EAGVTQFPSHSVIEKGQTVTLRCDPISGHDNLYWYRRVMGKEIKFLLHFVKESKQDESGMPNNRFLAERTGGTYSTLKVQPAELEDSGVYFCASSSWTGSPYEQYFGPGTRLTVT.

The genes are TRBV11-2 and TRBJ1-2, with 8 bases identical to TRBD1. Germline CDR1 reads SGHAT; CDR2 reads FQNNGV. V lost 7 bases and J lost 4; bases outside the gene matches: 5. There are 13 residues in the CDR3. CDR3 nucleotide sequence: TGTGCCAGCACCCCCGGACAGGGCTATGGCTACACCTTC. The encoded protein is CASTPGQGYGYTF.

Written as DNA, the CDR3 is TGCGCCAGCAGCCAACCCTACAGGGGAGTTAGTTTAGGCTACACCTTC. Translation gives CASSQPYRGVSLGYTF. The V gene is TRBV4-1, the J gene TRBJ1-2, with 7 bases fitting TRBD1. CDR3 length equals 16 residues. From germline, CDR1 is MGHRA and CDR2 YSYEKL. V was pared by 2 bases and J by 8 bases, with 14 bases of the junction left unmatched.

The V gene is TRBV5-1, the J gene TRBJ2-3; D is perhaps TRBD1 (8 bases). The CDR3 length is 14 residues. The V gene lost 4 bases and the J gene lost 6 bases, with 15 bases spanning the gap. Germline-derived CDR1 and CDR2 are SGHRS and YFSETQ. CDR3 nucleotide sequence: TGCGCCAGCAGCCCTACAGGGGGGGCGGATACGCAGTATTTT. As protein: CASSPTGGADTQYF.

The chain recombines TRBV4-1 with TRBJ2-3; no reliable D call. Trimming took off 4 bases at V and 2 bases at J, with 13 bases between the two ends. The germline gives CDR1 MGHRA, CDR2 YSYEKL. This CDR3 spans 15 amino acids. CDR3 amino acids: CASSLRTALTDTQYF. The CDR3, as DNA: TGCGCCAGCAGCCTGCGTACCGCCCTCACAGATACGCAGTATTTT.

The chain joins TRBV6-6 to TRBJ1-3; D possibly corresponds to TRBD1 (6 bases). The germline V gene encodes CDR1 MNHNY and CDR2 SVGAGI (reference sequence). The CDR3 loop spans 15 amino acids. V dropped 2 bases and J dropped 2 bases, with 10 bases sitting between them. The CDR3 coding sequence is TGTGCCAGCAGTTACGGAAGGACAGCTGGAAACACCATATATTTT. This codes for CASSYGRTAGNTIYF.

The CDR3 sequence is CSATGQGAEGYTF. CDR3 DNA: TGCAGCGCCACGGGACAGGGGGCAGAAGGCTACACCTTC. The genes are TRBV29-1 and TRBJ1-2, with 12 bases lining up with TRBD1. Germline CDR1 is SQVTM and CDR2 is ANQGSEA. After removal of 7 bases from V and 8 bases from J, the junction contained 8 bases not matched to a gene. This CDR3 contains 13 residues.

The CDR3 DNA follows: TGTGCCAGCAGTTACGAGGTCGATAATAACTATGGCTACACCTTC. The encoded protein is CASSYEVDNNYGYTF. The rearrangement joins TRBV6-5 to TRBJ1-2; no firm D call. V lost 2 bases to trimming and J lost 1 base, with 11 bases between them. Germline lookup yields CDR1 MNHEY and CDR2 SVGAGI. This CDR3 has 15 amino acids.